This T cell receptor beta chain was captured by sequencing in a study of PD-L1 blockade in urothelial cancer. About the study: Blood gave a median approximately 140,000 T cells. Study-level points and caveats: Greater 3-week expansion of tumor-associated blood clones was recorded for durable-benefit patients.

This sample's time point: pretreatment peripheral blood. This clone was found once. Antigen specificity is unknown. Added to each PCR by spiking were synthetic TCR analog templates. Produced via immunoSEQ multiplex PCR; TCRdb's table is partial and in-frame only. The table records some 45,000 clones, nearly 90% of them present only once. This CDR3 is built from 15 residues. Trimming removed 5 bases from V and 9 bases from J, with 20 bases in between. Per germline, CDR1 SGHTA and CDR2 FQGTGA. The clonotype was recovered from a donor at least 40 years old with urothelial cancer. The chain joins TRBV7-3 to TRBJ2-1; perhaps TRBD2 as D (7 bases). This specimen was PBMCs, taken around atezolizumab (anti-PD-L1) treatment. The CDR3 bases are TGTGCCAGCAGCCCAAATCTAGCGGAGGGGGTTGAGCAGTTCTTC. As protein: CASSPNLAEGVEQFF.